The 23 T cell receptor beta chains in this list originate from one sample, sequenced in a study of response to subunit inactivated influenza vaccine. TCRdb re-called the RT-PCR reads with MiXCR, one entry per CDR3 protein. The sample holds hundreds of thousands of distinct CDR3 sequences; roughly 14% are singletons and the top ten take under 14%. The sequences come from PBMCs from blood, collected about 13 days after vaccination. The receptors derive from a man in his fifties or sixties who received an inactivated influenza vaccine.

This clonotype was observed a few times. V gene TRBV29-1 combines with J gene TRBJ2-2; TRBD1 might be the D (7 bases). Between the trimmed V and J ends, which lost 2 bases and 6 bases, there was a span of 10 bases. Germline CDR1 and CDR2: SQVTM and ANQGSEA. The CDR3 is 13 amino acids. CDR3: CSVESRGAGELFF. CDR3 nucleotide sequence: TGCAGCGTTGAAAGCAGGGGGGCCGGGGAGCTGTTTTTT.

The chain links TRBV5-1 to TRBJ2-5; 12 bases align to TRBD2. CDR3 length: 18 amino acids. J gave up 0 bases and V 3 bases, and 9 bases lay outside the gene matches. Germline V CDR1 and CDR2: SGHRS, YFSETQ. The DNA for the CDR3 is TGCGCCAGCAGCTCCCCTAGCGGGGGGGGTCGGTACCAAGAGACCCAGTACTTC. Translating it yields CASSSPSGGGRYQETQYF.

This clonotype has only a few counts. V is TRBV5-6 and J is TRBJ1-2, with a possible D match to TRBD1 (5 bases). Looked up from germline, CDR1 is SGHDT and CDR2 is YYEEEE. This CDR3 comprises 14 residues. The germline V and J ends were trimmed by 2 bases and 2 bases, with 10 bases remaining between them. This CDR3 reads CASSFYRDNYGYTF. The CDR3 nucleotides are TGTGCCAGCAGCTTCTATAGGGACAACTATGGCTACACCTTC.

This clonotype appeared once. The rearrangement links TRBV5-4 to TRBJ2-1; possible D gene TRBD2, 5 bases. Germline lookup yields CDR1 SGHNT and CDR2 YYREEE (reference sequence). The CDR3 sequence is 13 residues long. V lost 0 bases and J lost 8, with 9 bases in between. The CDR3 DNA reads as TGTGCCAGCAGCTTGGTAGGGAGCGATGAGCAGTTCTTC. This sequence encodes CASSLVGSDEQFF.

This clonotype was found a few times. The CDR3 sequence: CAISESDGRILYEQYF. Here the CDR3 DNA reads TGTGCCATCAGTGAGTCGGACGGCCGGATATTATACGAGCAGTACTTC. V gene TRBV10-3 combines with J gene TRBJ2-7, with D hard to call. Trimming took 0 bases from V and 4 from J, leaving 16 bases between them. The germline V gene encodes CDR1 ENHRY and CDR2 SYGVKD. CDR3 length: 16 residues.

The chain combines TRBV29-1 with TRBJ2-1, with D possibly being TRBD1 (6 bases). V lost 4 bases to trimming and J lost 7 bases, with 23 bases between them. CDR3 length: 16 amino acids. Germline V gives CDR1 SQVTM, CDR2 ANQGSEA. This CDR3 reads CSVAPQTGRYLNEQFF. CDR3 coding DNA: TGCAGCGTTGCACCACAAACAGGGCGGTATCTGAATGAGCAGTTCTTC.

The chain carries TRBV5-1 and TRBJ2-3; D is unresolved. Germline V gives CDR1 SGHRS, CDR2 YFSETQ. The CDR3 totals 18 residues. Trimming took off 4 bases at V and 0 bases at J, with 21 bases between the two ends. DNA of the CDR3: TGCGCCAGCAGCCCCCTCCTCAGTAGAAGGACCAGCACAGATACGCAGTATTTT. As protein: CASSPLLSRRTSTDTQYF.

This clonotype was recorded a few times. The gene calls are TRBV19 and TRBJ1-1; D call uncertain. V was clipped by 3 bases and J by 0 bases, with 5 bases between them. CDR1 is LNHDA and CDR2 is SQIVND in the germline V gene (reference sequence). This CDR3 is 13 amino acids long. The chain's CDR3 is CASSIVLNTEAFF. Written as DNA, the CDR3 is TGTGCCAGTAGTATTGTGCTGAACACTGAAGCTTTCTTT. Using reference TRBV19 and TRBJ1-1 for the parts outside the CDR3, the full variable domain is DGGITQSPKYLFRKEGQNVTLSCEQNLNHDAMYWYRQDPGQGLRLIYYSQIVNDFQKGDIAEGYSVSREKKESFPLTVTSAQKNPTAFYLCASSIVLNTEAFFGQGTRLTVV.

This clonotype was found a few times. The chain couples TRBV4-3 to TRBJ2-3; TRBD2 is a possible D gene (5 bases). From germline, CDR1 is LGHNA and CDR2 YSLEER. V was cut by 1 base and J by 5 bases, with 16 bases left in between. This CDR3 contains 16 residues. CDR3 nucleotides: TGCGCCAGCAGCCAAGGGCTAGCTCATACGGGAGATACGCAGTATTTT. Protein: CASSQGLAHTGDTQYF.

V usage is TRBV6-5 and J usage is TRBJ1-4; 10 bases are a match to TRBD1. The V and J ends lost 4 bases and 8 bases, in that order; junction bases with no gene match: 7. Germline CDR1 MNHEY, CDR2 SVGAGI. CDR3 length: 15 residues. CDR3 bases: TGTGCCAGCAGTTCCATCGGGACAGGGGCGGAAAAACTGTTTTTT. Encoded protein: CASSSIGTGAEKLFF.

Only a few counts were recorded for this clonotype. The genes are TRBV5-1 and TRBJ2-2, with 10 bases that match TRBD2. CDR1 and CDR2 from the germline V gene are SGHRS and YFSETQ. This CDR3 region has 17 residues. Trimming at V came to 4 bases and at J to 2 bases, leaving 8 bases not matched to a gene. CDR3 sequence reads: CASSGIPSGRNTGELFF. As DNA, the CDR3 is TGCGCCAGCAGCGGAATCCCTAGCGGGAGAAACACCGGGGAGCTGTTTTTT.

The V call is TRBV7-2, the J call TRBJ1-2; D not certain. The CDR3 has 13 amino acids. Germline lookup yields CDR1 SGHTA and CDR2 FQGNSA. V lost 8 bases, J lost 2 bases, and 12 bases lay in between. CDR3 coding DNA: TGTGCCAGCGGGGTCGTCCTAAACTATGGCTACACCTTC. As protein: CASGVVLNYGYTF.

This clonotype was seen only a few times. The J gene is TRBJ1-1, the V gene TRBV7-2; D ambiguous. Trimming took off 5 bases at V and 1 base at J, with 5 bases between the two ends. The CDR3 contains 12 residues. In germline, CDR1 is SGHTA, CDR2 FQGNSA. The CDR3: CASSVPNTEAFF. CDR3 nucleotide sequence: TGTGCCAGCAGCGTTCCGAACACTGAAGCTTTCTTT. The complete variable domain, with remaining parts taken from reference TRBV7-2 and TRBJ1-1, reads GAGVSQSPSNKVTEKGKDVELRCDPISGHTALYWYRQSLGQGLEFLIYFQGNSAPDKSGLPSDRFSAERTGGSVSTLTIQRTQQEDSAVYLCASSVPNTEAFFGQGTRLTVV.

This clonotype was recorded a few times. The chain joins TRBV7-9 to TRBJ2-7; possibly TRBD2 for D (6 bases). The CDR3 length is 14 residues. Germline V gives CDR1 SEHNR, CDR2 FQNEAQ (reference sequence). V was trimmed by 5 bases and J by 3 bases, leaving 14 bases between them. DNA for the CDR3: TGTGCCAGCAGCGGCCCGGGGGTAGACTACGAGCAGTACTTC. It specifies CASSGPGVDYEQYF.

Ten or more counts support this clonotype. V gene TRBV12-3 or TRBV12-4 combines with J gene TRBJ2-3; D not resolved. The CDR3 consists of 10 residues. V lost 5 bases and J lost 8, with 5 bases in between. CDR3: CASSLGTQYF. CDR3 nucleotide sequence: TGTGCCAGCAGTCTCGGTACGCAGTATTTT.

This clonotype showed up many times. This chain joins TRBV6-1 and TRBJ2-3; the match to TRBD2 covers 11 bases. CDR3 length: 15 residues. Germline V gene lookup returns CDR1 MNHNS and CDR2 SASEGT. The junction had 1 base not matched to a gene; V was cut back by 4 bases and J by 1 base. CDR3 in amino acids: CASSGGLAGTDTQYF. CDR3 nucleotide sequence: TGTGCCAGCAGTGGGGGACTAGCGGGCACAGATACGCAGTATTTT.

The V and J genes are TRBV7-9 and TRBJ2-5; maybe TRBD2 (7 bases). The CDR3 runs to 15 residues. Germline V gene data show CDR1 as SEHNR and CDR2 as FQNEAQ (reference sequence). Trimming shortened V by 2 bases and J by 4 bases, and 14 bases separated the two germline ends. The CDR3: CASSLLTGGPETQYF. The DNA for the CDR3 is TGTGCCAGCAGCTTACTTACGGGGGGCCCAGAGACCCAGTACTTC.

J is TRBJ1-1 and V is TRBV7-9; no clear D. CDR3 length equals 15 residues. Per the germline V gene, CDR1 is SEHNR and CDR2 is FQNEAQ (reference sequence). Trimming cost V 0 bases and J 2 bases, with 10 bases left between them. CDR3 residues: CASSLALAGNTEAFF. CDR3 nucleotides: TGTGCCAGCAGCTTAGCGTTGGCGGGAAACACTGAAGCTTTCTTT.

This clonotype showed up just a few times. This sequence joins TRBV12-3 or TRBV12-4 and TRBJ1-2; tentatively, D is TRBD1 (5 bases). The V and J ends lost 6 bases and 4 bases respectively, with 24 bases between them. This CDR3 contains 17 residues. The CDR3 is CASSPGFTGSYRYGYTF. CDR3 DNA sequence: TGTGCCAGCAGCCCAGGGTTTACGGGCTCATATCGCTATGGCTACACCTTC.

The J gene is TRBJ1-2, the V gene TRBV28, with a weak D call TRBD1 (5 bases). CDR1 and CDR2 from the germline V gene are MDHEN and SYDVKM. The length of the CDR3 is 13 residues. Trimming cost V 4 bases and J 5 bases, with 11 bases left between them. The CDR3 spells CASSSGTIYGYTF. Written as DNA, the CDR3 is TGTGCCAGCAGTTCCGGGACCATATATGGCTACACCTTC.

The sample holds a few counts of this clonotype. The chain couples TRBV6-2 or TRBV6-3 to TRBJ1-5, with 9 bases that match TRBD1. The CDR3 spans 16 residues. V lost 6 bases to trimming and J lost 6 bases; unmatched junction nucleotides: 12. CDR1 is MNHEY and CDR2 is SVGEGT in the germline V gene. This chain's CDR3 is CASRSSGTGYRQPQHF. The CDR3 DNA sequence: TGTGCCAGCAGATCCTCAGGGACAGGGTATCGTCAGCCCCAGCATTTT.

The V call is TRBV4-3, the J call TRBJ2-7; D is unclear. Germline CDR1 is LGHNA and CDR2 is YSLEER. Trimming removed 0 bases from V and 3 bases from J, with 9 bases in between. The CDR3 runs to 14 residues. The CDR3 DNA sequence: TGCGCCAGCAGCCAAGACGGCGGATTCTACGAGCAGTACTTC. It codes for CASSQDGGFYEQYF.

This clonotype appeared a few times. The CDR3 reads CASSPRGGQGASEQYF. CDR3 sequence (DNA): TGTGCCAGCAGCCCTCGGGGAGGACAGGGGGCCAGCGAGCAGTACTTC. The rearrangement uses TRBV6-2 or TRBV6-3 and TRBJ2-7, with TRBD1 identical over 11 bases. Germline V gene sequence: CDR1 MNHEY, CDR2 SVGEGT. CDR3 length: 16 residues. J gave up 6 bases and V 6 bases, and 13 bases lay outside the gene matches.